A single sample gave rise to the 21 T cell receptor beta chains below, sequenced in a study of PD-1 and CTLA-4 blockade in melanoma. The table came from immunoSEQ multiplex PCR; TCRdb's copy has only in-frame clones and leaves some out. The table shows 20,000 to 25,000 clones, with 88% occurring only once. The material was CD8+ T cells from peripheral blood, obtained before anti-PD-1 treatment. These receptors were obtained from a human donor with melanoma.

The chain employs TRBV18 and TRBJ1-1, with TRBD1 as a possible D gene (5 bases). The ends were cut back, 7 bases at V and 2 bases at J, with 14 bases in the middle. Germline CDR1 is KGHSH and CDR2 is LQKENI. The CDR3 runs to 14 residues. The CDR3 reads CASFPGRTNTEAFF. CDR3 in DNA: TGTGCCAGCTTCCCGGGCAGGACAAACACTGAAGCTTTCTTT.

CDR3 sequence: CASEKDNEQFF. For the CDR3, the DNA is TGTGCCAGCGAGAAAGACAATGAGCAGTTCTTC. This chain connects TRBV2 to TRBJ2-1, with no clear D. In germline, CDR1 is SNHLY, CDR2 FYNNEI. V lost 8 bases, J lost 5 bases, and 7 bases lay in between. The CDR3 runs 11 residues.

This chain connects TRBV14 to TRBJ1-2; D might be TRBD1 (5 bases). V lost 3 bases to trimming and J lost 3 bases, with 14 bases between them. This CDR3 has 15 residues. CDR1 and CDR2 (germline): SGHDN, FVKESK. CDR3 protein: CASSQGVLSYYGYTF. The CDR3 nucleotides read TGTGCCAGCAGCCAGGGGGTCCTATCCTACTATGGCTACACCTTC.

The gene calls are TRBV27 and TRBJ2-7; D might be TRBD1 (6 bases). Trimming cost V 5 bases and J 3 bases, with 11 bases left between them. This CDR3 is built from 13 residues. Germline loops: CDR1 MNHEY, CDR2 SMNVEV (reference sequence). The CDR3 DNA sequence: TGTGCCAGCAGTCCGGGACACGGCTACGAGCAGTACTTC. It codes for CASSPGHGYEQYF.

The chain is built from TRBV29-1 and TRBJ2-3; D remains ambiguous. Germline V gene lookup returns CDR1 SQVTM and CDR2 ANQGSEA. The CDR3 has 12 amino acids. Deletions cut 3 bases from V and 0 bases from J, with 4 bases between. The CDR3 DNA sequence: TGCAGCGTTGAGACTAGCACAGATACGCAGTATTTT. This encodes CSVETSTDTQYF.

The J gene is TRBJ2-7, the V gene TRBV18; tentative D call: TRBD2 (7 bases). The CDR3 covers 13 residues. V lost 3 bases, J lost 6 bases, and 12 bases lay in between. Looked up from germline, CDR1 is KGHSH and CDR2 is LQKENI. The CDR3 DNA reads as TGTGCCAGCTCACCGGCGGGGGCCGGCGAGCAGTACTTC. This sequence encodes CASSPAGAGEQYF.

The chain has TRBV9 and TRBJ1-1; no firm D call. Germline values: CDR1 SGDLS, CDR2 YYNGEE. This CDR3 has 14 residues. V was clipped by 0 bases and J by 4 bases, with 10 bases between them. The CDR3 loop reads CASSVGVAATEAFF. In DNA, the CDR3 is TGTGCCAGCAGCGTAGGGGTGGCCGCCACTGAAGCTTTCTTT.

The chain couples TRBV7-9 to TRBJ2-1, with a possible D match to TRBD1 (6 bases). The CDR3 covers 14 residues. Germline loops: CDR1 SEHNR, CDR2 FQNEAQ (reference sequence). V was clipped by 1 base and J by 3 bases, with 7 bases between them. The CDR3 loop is CASSLVQGYNEQFF. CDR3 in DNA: TGTGCCAGCAGCTTAGTACAGGGCTACAATGAGCAGTTCTTC.

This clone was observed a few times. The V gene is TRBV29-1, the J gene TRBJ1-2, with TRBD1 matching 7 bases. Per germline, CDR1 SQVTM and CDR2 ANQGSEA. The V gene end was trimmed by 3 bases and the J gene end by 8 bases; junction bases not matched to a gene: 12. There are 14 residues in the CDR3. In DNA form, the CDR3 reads TGCAGCGTTGACAAGGGGACAGTAACGGGCGGCTACACCTTC. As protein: CSVDKGTVTGGYTF.

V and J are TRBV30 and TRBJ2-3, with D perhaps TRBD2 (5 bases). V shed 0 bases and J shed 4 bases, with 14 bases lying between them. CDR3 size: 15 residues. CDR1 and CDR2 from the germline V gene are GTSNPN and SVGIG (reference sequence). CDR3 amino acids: CAWSVQGGPPDTQYF. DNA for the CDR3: TGTGCCTGGAGTGTACAAGGAGGTCCCCCAGATACGCAGTATTTT.

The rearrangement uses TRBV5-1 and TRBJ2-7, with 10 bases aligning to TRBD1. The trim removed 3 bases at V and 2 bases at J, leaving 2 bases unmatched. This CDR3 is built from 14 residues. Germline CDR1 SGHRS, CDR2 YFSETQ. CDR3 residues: CASSSGTGAYEQYF. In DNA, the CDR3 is TGCGCCAGCAGCTCCGGGACAGGGGCCTACGAGCAGTACTTC.

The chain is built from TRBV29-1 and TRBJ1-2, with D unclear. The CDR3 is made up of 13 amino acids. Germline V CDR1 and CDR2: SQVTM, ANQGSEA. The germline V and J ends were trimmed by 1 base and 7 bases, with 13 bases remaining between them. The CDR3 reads CSVEGQGKLGYTF. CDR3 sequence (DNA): TGCAGCGTTGAAGGCCAAGGGAAGCTTGGCTACACCTTC. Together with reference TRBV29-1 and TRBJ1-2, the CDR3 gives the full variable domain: SAVISQKPSRDICQRGTSLTIQCQVDSQVTMMFWYRQQPGQSLTLIATANQGSEATYESGFVIDKFPISRPNLTFSTLTVSNMSPEDSSIYLCSVEGQGKLGYTFGSGTRLTVV.

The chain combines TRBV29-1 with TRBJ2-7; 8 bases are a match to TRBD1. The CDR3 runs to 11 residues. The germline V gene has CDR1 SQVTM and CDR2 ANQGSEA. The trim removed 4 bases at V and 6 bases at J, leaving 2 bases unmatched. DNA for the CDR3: TGCAGCGTTGCCGGGACAGGCGAGCAGTACTTC. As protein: CSVAGTGEQYF.

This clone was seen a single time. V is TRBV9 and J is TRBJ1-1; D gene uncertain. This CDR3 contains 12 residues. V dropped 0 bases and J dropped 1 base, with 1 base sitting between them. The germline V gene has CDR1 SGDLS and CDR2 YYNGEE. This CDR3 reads CASSVENTEAFF. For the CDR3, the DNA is TGTGCCAGCAGCGTAGAGAACACTGAAGCTTTCTTT.

In DNA form, the CDR3 reads TGTGCCACCAGCAGTGAGGGCGGGGGCACTGAAGCTTTCTTT. This sequence encodes CATSSEGGGTEAFF. The chain carries TRBV15 and TRBJ1-1; tentatively, D is TRBD1 (5 bases). The CDR3 is 14 residues long. The V gene's germline CDR1 is LNHNV and CDR2 YYDKDF (reference sequence). V lost 3 bases, J lost 4 bases, and 12 bases lay in between.

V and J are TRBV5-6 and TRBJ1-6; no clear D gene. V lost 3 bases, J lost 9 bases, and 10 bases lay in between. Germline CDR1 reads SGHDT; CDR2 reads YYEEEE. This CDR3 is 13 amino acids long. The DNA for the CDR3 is TGTGCCAGCAGCTCGGGCCCGATTTCACCCCTCCACTTT. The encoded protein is CASSSGPISPLHF.

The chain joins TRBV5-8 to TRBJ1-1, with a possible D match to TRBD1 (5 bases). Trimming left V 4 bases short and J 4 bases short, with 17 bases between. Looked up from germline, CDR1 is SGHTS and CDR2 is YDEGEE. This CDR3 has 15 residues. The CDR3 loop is CASSTRVYSFTEAFF. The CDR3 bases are TGTGCCAGCAGCACCAGGGTGTATTCGTTCACTGAAGCTTTCTTT.

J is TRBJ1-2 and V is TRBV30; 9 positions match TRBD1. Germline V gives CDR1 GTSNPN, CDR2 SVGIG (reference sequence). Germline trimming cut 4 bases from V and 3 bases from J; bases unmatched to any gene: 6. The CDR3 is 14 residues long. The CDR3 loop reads CAWTGDREYYGYTF. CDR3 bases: TGTGCCTGGACCGGGGACAGGGAGTACTATGGCTACACCTTC.

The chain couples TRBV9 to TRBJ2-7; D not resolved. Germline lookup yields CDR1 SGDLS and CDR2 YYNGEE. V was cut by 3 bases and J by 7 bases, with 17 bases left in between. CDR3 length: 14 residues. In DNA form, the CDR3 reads TGTGCCAGCAGCGCCCCAGCAATGGACCGTGAGCAGTACTTC. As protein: CASSAPAMDREQYF.

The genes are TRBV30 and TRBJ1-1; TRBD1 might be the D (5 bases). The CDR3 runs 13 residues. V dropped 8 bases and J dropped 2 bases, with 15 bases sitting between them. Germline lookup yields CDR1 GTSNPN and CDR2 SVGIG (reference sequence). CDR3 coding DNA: TGTGCCGCAGTGGGGGTTGACAACACTGAAGCTTTCTTT. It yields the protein CAAVGVDNTEAFF.

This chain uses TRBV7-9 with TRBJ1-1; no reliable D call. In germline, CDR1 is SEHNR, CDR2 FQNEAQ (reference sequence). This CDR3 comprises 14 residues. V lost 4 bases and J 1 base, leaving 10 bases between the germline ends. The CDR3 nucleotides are TGTGCCAGCAGCTCCCCCCCACAGAACACTGAAGCTTTCTTT. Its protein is CASSSPPQNTEAFF. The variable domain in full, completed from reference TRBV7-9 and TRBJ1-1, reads DTGVSQNPRHKITKRGQNVTFRCDPISEHNRLYWYRQTLGQGPEFLTYFQNEAQLEKSRLLSDRFSAERPKGSFSTLEIQRTEQGDSAMYLCASSSPPQNTEAFFGQGTRLTVV.